The source of this T cell receptor (beta chain) is a study of blood T cells in healthy people across ages. Study outcomes and limitations: Expanded clonotype changes were possibly confounded by unknown donor CMV status. It was not possible, with unsorted PBMCs, to conclusively compare naive and antigen-experienced cells.

Alongside a J-beta primer mix, a sample-barcoded 5' primer served in a second PCR lasting about 7 to 11 cycles. A 12-random-nucleotide template-switch adaptor tagged each cDNA molecule. Each CDR3 protein is one row after TCRdb ran MiXCR on the 5' RACE reads. The sample holds 1.5 million to 2 million distinct CDR3 sequences; 25% to 30% are singletons and the top ten take roughly 8%. This clonotype has only a few counts. Its antigen is unknown. No fewer than 6 million PBMCs went into each sample. J was trimmed by 2 bases and V by 6 bases; bases with no gene match: 10. This CDR3 is 16 amino acids long. Germline CDR1 reads MDHEN; CDR2 reads SYDVKM.

V gene TRBV28 combines with J gene TRBJ2-3; TRBD1 matches 8 bases. Sequenced input: blood. The sequence was obtained from a woman aged 25 to 39 in good health. This CDR3 is CASSPSGQVTTDTQYF. The CDR3, as DNA: TGTGCCAGCAGCCCTTCGGGACAGGTCACCACAGATACGCAGTATTTT.